The rows below give T cell receptor beta chains drawn from one sample of a study of vaccination effects on CD4 cells after COVID-19. These receptors have no identified antigens. Clones were read by immunoSEQ multiplex PCR, and TCRdb kept only the in-frame ones, dropping some. Of roughly 17,000 clones listed, about 70% are singletons. The sample was CD4+ T cells from PBMCs cultured with SARS-CoV-2 spike peptides, taken after COVID-19 vaccination. Every receptor here comes from a human donor who had a prior SARS-CoV-2 infection. Each CDR3 is given with its conserved first and last residue. A D gene is named only where the DNA matches it firmly. Clone size is shown for a subset of rows, as once, few, many or a class of expanded clone.

d_call j_call v_call clone_size cdr3_nt cdr3_aa
NA TRBJ2-2 TRBV4-1 NA TGCGCCAGCAGCCACGGTTCCCGCACCGGGGAGCTGTTTTTT CASSHGSRTGELFF
NA TRBJ1-1 TRBV30 NA TGTGCCAGCAGGGGGAACACTGAAGCTTTCTTT CASRGNTEAFF
TRBD1 TRBJ1-2 TRBV18 NA TGTGCCAGCTCACCACTTGGACAGGGGATGTTTGGCTACACCTTC CASSPLGQGMFGYTF
TRBD1 TRBJ2-7 TRBV7-8 NA TGTGCCAGCAGCTTAGGTCGGACAGGGTCCCACGAGCAGTACTTC CASSLGRTGSHEQYF
TRBD2 TRBJ2-7 TRBV18 NA TGTGCCAGCTCACCAGCTACTAGCGCAAAAGCCTACGAGCAGTACTTC CASSPATSAKAYEQYF
NA TRBJ2-1 TRBV15 few TGTGCCACCAGCAGAGATGGTTGGGGCAAGGGGGTATCCTCCTACAATGAGCAGTTCTTC CATSRDGWGKGVSSYNEQFF
NA TRBJ2-1 TRBV6-5 NA TGTGCCAGCAGTTACTCGTGGAATGAGCAGTTCTTC CASSYSWNEQFF
NA TRBJ1-1 TRBV11-2 NA TGTGCCAGCAGCTTAGATGTGAACACTGAAGCTTTCTTT CASSLDVNTEAFF
NA TRBJ1-2 TRBV6-2/TRBV6-3 NA TGTGCCAGCAGTTACCGCAGGGATGGCTACACCTTC CASSYRRDGYTF
NA TRBJ2-1 TRBV12-5 NA TGTGCTAGTGCCCAGGGTAGGGCCAGGGGTTTACTAGACAATGAGCAGTTCTTC CASAQGRARGLLDNEQFF
NA TRBJ2-3 TRBV6-5 NA TGTGCCAGCAGATCGGACTGGAACACAGATACGCAGTATTTT CASRSDWNTDTQYF
TRBD2 TRBJ2-2 TRBV9 NA TGTGCCAGCAGCGGGACTAGCGGGAGAACGGTCACCGGGGAGCTGTTTTTT CASSGTSGRTVTGELFF
NA TRBJ1-5 TRBV19 NA TGTGCCGGGGGGGGCAGTAGCAATCAGCCCCAGCATTTT CAGGGSSNQPQHF
TRBD1 TRBJ1-6 TRBV19 NA TGTGCCAGTAGTAGGGACAGCTTCGATAATTCACCCCTCCACTTT CASSRDSFDNSPLHF
TRBD2 TRBJ2-1 TRBV5-3 NA TGTGCCAGAAGCTTGGGGCGTGTGATAGCGGGGTACAATGAGCAGTTCTTC CARSLGRVIAGYNEQFF
TRBD1 TRBJ1-2 TRBV5-4 NA TGTGCCAGCAGCTTCCGGGGGACAGACGGCTACACCTTC CASSFRGTDGYTF
NA TRBJ2-1 TRBV2 few TGTGCCAGCAGCCCCGGGGTGTACAATGAGCAGTTCTTC CASSPGVYNEQFF
NA TRBJ2-5 TRBV30 NA TGTGCCTGGAGCTGGGGGGAGACCCAGTACTTC CAWSWGETQYF
NA TRBJ2-5 TRBV5-4 once TGTGCCAGCTCCGACTACGTATTTAGGGCTTCCAAAGAGACCCAGTACTTC CASSDYVFRASKETQYF
NA TRBJ2-3 TRBV5-1 NA TGCGCCAGCAGCTCCCCTAGCGCAGATACGCAGTATTTT CASSSPSADTQYF
NA TRBJ2-3 TRBV5-4 NA TGTGCCAGCAGCTTGGCCTGGGGGGGCGACACAGATACGCAGTATTTT CASSLAWGGDTDTQYF
NA TRBJ2-1 TRBV6-5 NA TGTGCCAGCAGTTACTCGCCGACAGGCTACAATGAGCAGTTCTTC CASSYSPTGYNEQFF
NA TRBJ1-4 TRBV6-1 NA TGTGCCAGCAGTGATCTGGGACCAATTTTTTTT CASSDLGPIFF
NA TRBJ2-1 TRBV6-2/TRBV6-3 few TGTGCCAGCAGCCGACCCGGGACGTATGAGCAGTTCTTC CASSRPGTYEQFF
TRBD2 TRBJ2-5 TRBV12-3/TRBV12-4 NA TGTGCCAGCAGCACCGATCGGACTAGCGGGAGTGACTTC CASSTDRTSGSDF
TRBD1 TRBJ1-3 TRBV15 NA TGTGCCACCAGCAGCTCCGGGACAGGGGGCTCTGGAAACACCATATATTTT CATSSSGTGGSGNTIYF
TRBD1 TRBJ1-1 TRBV4-1 NA TGCGCCAGCAGCCAAGTTACTAGGTCCCGGGACAGACATGAAGCTTTCTTT CASSQVTRSRDRHEAFF
NA TRBJ2-7 TRBV2 NA TGTGCCAGCAACAGAGTTCCCGGCGAGCAGTACTTC CASNRVPGEQYF
NA TRBJ2-7 TRBV9 NA TGTGCCAGCAGCGTAGATGCAGGTGTCTACGAGCAGTACTTC CASSVDAGVYEQYF
NA TRBJ1-3 TRBV3-1/TRBV3-2 NA TGTGCCAGCAGCCAAGAATCGGGACTACGGAGCTCTGGAAACACCATATATTTT CASSQESGLRSSGNTIYF
TRBD2 TRBJ2-3 TRBV11-2 NA TGTGCCAGCAGCTTAGGCCCCCGGACTAGCGGGATGGATACGCAGTATTTT CASSLGPRTSGMDTQYF
TRBD1 TRBJ2-2 TRBV5-4 NA TGTGCCAGCAGCTTGGGGGACAGGTCGACCGGGGAGCTGTTTTTT CASSLGDRSTGELFF
TRBD2 TRBJ2-1 TRBV19 NA TGTGCCAGTATGGGGCTAGCGGGGGGAAACTCCTACAATGAGCAGTTCTTC CASMGLAGGNSYNEQFF